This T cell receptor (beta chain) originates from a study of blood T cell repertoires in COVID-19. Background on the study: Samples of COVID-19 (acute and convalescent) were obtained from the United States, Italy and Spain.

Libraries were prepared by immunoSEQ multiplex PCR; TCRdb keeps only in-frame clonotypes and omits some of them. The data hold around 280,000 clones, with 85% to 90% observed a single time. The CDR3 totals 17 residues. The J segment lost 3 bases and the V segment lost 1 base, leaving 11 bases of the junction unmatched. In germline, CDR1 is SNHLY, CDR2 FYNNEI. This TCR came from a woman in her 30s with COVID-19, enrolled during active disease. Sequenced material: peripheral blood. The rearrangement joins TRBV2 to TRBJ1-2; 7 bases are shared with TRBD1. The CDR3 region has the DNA TGTGCCAGCAGTGAAGAGTCGGACAGGCGTCTCCACTATGGCTACACCTTC. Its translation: CASSEESDRRLHYGYTF.